These 28 T cell receptor beta chains originate from one sample sequenced in a study of T-cell memory formation after mild COVID-19. TCRdb ran MiXCR on the 5' RACE reads and lists one entry per CDR3 protein. The sample holds under 550,000 distinct CDR3 sequences, approximately 19% seen once. Sample: PBMCs or a T cell subset sorted from them (not recorded which). Receptor source: a man younger than 30 who had mild COVID-19 (a few samples of this study predate the infection). Cell type and time point are not known.

This clonotype was detected only a few times. This rearrangement joins TRBV7-2 to TRBJ1-2; perhaps TRBD1 as D (6 bases). V was trimmed by 0 bases and J by 5 bases, leaving 13 bases between them. Germline assignment: CDR1 SGHTA and CDR2 FQGNSA. The CDR3 totals 15 residues. Here the CDR3 DNA reads TGTGCCAGCAGCTTAGCTCCAGGGGTTAGATATGGCTACACCTTC. Translated: CASSLAPGVRYGYTF. Based on the CDR3 plus reference TRBV7-2 and TRBJ1-2, the full variable domain is GAGVSQSPSNKVTEKGKDVELRCDPISGHTALYWYRQSLGQGLEFLIYFQGNSAPDKSGLPSDRFSAERTGGSVSTLTIQRTQQEDSAVYLCASSLAPGVRYGYTFGSGTRLTVV.

The J gene is TRBJ2-6, the V gene TRBV7-3; no definite D call. Germline V gene lookup returns CDR1 SGHTA and CDR2 FQGTGA. The V and J ends lost 3 bases and 1 base respectively, with 13 bases between them. CDR3 length equals 17 residues. The CDR3 DNA is TGTGCCAGCAGCTTGGGTGGTATGGGATCTGGGGCCAACGTCCTGACTTTC. Translation: CASSLGGMGSGANVLTF.

The rearrangement links TRBV27 to TRBJ1-1; D gene ambiguous. The CDR3 length is 15 residues. Germline CDR1 and CDR2: MNHEY and SMNVEV (reference sequence). Between the trimmed V and J ends, which lost 6 bases and 4 bases, there was a span of 18 bases. CDR3 in amino acids: CASRQKIGWSTEAFF. The CDR3 DNA reads as TGTGCCAGCAGGCAGAAAATAGGGTGGAGCACTGAAGCTTTCTTT.

This clonotype came up a few times. The chain carries TRBV10-3 and TRBJ2-5, with a tentative D call TRBD2 (7 bases). The length of the CDR3 is 16 residues. V was shortened by 5 bases and J by 1 base, with 17 bases between the two germline ends. Germline V CDR1 and CDR2: ENHRY, SYGVKD. The chain's CDR3 is CAISPGRGTLQETQYF. The CDR3 DNA reads TGTGCCATCAGTCCGGGGCGGGGGACACTCCAAGAGACCCAGTACTTC.

This clonotype appeared a few times. V is TRBV7-2 and J is TRBJ2-7; D is undetermined. The V and J ends lost 1 base and 4 bases respectively, with 2 bases between them. Germline lookup yields CDR1 SGHTA and CDR2 FQGNSA. The CDR3 contains 11 residues. The CDR3 coding sequence is TGTGCCAGCAGCTTAGAGTACGAGCAGTACTTC. Translated, it gives CASSLEYEQYF.

In this sample, this clonotype turned up many times. The rearrangement uses TRBV5-1 and TRBJ1-5; a possible D gene is TRBD1 (5 bases). Germline V lookup: CDR1 SGHRS, CDR2 YFSETQ. CDR3 length equals 15 residues. V shed 0 bases and J shed 2 bases, with 9 bases lying between them. CDR3: CASSLAGGGNQPQHF. Written as DNA, the CDR3 is TGCGCCAGCAGCTTGGCGGGGGGAGGCAATCAGCCCCAGCATTTT.

DNA of the CDR3: TGTGCCATCCTCGGCAGGAGCTCTGGAAACACCATATATTTT. Translated, it gives CAILGRSSGNTIYF. The J gene is TRBJ1-3, the V gene TRBV10-3; D is unresolved. The CDR3 sequence is 14 residues long. V dropped 8 bases and J dropped 0 bases, with 11 bases sitting between them. CDR1 and CDR2 (germline): ENHRY, SYGVKD.

This sequence joins TRBV12-3 or TRBV12-4 and TRBJ2-5; D possibly uses TRBD1 or TRBD2 (5 bases each). Between the trimmed V and J ends, which lost 5 bases and 5 bases, there was a span of 21 bases. The CDR3 consists of 16 residues. The CDR3 sequence: CASSGDHRSLGETQYF. The CDR3 DNA reads as TGTGCCAGCAGTGGGGACCATCGATCTCTCGGGGAGACCCAGTACTTC.

This clonotype was seen only a few times. V usage is TRBV27 and J usage is TRBJ2-2, with D maybe TRBD1 (6 bases). V gave up 3 bases and J gave up 6 bases, with 11 bases separating them. Germline CDR1 reads MNHEY; CDR2 reads SMNVEV (reference sequence). The CDR3 length is 14 residues. In DNA, the CDR3 is TGTGCCAGCAGTTTTCTGGGGGCGTCCGGGGAGCTGTTTTTT. The encoded protein is CASSFLGASGELFF.

This clonotype was seen only a few times. V and J are TRBV7-9 and TRBJ2-5, with D perhaps matching TRBD2 (6 bases). The ends were cut back, 3 bases at V and 9 bases at J, with 23 bases in the middle. Germline V lookup: CDR1 SEHNR, CDR2 FQNEAQ (reference sequence). CDR3 length: 16 residues. The CDR3 spells CASSFSRDPNTGAQYF. The CDR3 DNA follows: TGTGCCAGCAGCTTCTCCCGAGACCCAAATACGGGGGCCCAGTACTTC.

This clonotype came up many times. The chain joins TRBV12-5 to TRBJ1-1; the D gene is possibly TRBD1 (5 bases). There are 15 residues in the CDR3. Per the germline V gene, CDR1 is LGHNT and CDR2 is FRNRAP. The V and J ends lost 1 base and 3 bases respectively, with 12 bases between them. Here the CDR3 reads CASGLARGEDTEAFF. DNA for the CDR3: TGTGCTAGTGGTTTGGCCCGGGGGGAAGACACTGAAGCTTTCTTT.

The V and J genes are TRBV12-3 or TRBV12-4 and TRBJ1-3, with D unclear. The ends were cut back, 6 bases at V and 4 bases at J, with 4 bases in the middle. The CDR3 is 11 amino acids. The CDR3 DNA follows: TGTGCCAGCAGCCAGGGAAACACCATATATTTT. It encodes CASSQGNTIYF.

The V and J genes are TRBV11-2 and TRBJ2-1; D gene uncertain. The length of the CDR3 is 14 residues. Trimming cost V 2 bases and J 7 bases, with 12 bases left between them. CDR1 is SGHAT, CDR2 FQNNGV, per germline. The CDR3: CASSLPSGWNEQFF. CDR3 bases: TGTGCCAGCAGCTTACCGTCAGGATGGAATGAGCAGTTCTTC.

This clonotype was seen more than once but under ten times. This chain links TRBV30 with TRBJ1-2; no definite D call. The CDR3 contains 15 residues. Between the trimmed V and J ends, which lost 2 bases and 8 bases, there was a span of 21 bases. In germline, CDR1 is GTSNPN, CDR2 SVGIG (reference sequence). DNA for the CDR3: TGTGCCTGGAGTTCCCCCAGCCCGAGAGGGCGAGGCTACACCTTC. This sequence encodes CAWSSPSPRGRGYTF.

This clonotype was seen a handful of times. V usage is TRBV7-8 and J usage is TRBJ2-5; the D gene is possibly TRBD1 (6 bases). Germline assignment: CDR1 SGHVS and CDR2 FQNEAQ. The V end lost 5 bases, the J end lost 5 bases, and 18 bases lay between the germline ends. This CDR3 is built from 15 residues. The CDR3 DNA reads as TGTGCCAGCAGCCCCCGGACAGTGCTCGGGGAGACCCAGTACTTC. This sequence encodes CASSPRTVLGETQYF.

This clonotype was counted at least ten times. J is TRBJ2-3 and V is TRBV5-5; TRBD1 matches 8 bases. V gave up 3 bases and J gave up 0 bases; unmatched junction bases: 6. The germline gives CDR1 SGHKS, CDR2 YYEKEE (reference sequence). This CDR3 region has 16 residues. The CDR3 spells CASSSGQGVSTDTQYF. The CDR3 region has the DNA TGTGCCAGCAGCTCCGGACAGGGCGTCAGCACAGATACGCAGTATTTT.

The chain links TRBV3-1 to TRBJ1-1; D remains unclear. V was shortened by 4 bases and J by 3 bases, with 15 bases between the two germline ends. Germline V CDR1 and CDR2: LGHDT, YNNKEL (reference sequence). The CDR3 length is 15 residues. The CDR3 reads CASSRLKAVYTEAFF. The DNA for the CDR3 is TGTGCCAGCAGCCGCTTAAAGGCGGTTTACACTGAAGCTTTCTTT. The variable domain in full, with the rest retrieved from reference TRBV3-1 and TRBJ1-1, is DTAVSQTPKYLVTQMGNDKSIKCEQNLGHDTMYWYKQDSKKFLKIMFSYNNKELIINETVPNRFSPKSPDKAHLNLHINSLELGDSAVYFCASSRLKAVYTEAFFGQGTRLTVV.

The chain has TRBV6-5 and TRBJ2-1; D might be TRBD1 or TRBD2, each matching 5 bases. V was clipped by 7 bases and J by 7 bases, with 17 bases between them. This CDR3 is 14 amino acids long. Germline-derived CDR1 and CDR2 are MNHEY and SVGAGI. The CDR3 reads CASMGVGRTNEQFF. The CDR3, as DNA: TGTGCCAGCATGGGGGTCGGTAGGACGAATGAGCAGTTCTTC.

The chain carries TRBV6-5 and TRBJ2-6, with 7 nucleotides matching TRBD1. CDR1 is MNHEY, CDR2 SVGAGI, per germline. CDR3 size: 15 residues. The J segment lost 2 bases and the V segment lost 6 bases, leaving 4 bases of the junction unmatched. Here the CDR3 reads CASSKGTAGANVLTF. CDR3 DNA sequence: TGTGCCAGCAGCAAAGGGACAGCTGGGGCCAACGTCCTGACTTTC.

The table lists this clonotype with a count of one. This chain links TRBV15 with TRBJ1-1; D gene unclear. Germline values: CDR1 LNHNV, CDR2 YYDKDF (reference sequence). Trimming removed 0 bases from V and 0 bases from J, with 5 bases in between. The CDR3 totals 14 residues. CDR3 residues: CATSRDRLNTEAFF. CDR3 in DNA: TGTGCCACCAGCAGAGATAGGCTGAACACTGAAGCTTTCTTT.

In this sample, this clonotype turned up a few times. The chain recombines TRBV27 with TRBJ2-1; possibly TRBD2 for D (5 bases). V was trimmed by 8 bases and J by 7 bases, leaving 18 bases between them. Germline V gives CDR1 MNHEY, CDR2 SMNVEV (reference sequence). The CDR3 has 14 amino acids. CDR3 in amino acids: CASGHPGEWNEQFF. The CDR3 DNA sequence: TGTGCCAGCGGGCACCCCGGGGAGTGGAATGAGCAGTTCTTC.

This clonotype occurred a few times. The chain employs TRBV5-1 and TRBJ1-5; no firm D call. Germline lookup yields CDR1 SGHRS and CDR2 YFSETQ. Trimming removed 5 bases at V and 8 bases at J, with 17 bases between. The CDR3 contains 14 residues. DNA for the CDR3: TGCGCCAGCAGTTCCGGGCCTTCGGCGGAGCCCCAGCATTTT. Protein sequence: CASSSGPSAEPQHF. Together with reference TRBV5-1 and TRBJ1-5, the CDR3 gives the full variable domain: KAGVTQTPRYLIKTRGQQVTLSCSPISGHRSVSWYQQTPGQGLQFLFEYFSETQRNKGNFPGRFSGRQFSNSRSEMNVSTLELGDSALYLCASSSGPSAEPQHFGDGTRLSIL.

The chain has TRBV7-2 and TRBJ2-2; 9 bases match TRBD1. This CDR3 region has 16 residues. Germline values: CDR1 SGHTA, CDR2 FQGNSA. Trimming removed 5 bases from V and 1 base from J; junction bases left unmatched: 5. CDR3 nucleotide sequence: TGTGCCAGCAGCAGGACAGGGGTCGGGAACACCGGGGAGCTGTTTTTT. Its translation: CASSRTGVGNTGELFF. The full variable domain, completed using reference TRBV7-2 and TRBJ2-2, is GAGVSQSPSNKVTEKGKDVELRCDPISGHTALYWYRQSLGQGLEFLIYFQGNSAPDKSGLPSDRFSAERTGGSVSTLTIQRTQQEDSAVYLCASSRTGVGNTGELFFGEGSRLTVL.

This clonotype was detected only a few times. V and J are TRBV20-1 and TRBJ2-3, with D perhaps matching TRBD1 or TRBD2 (5 bases each). Germline V lookup: CDR1 DFQATT, CDR2 SNEGSKA (reference sequence). The CDR3 spans 15 residues. Deletions cut 5 bases from V and 5 bases from J, with 20 bases between. This CDR3 reads CSAPPGGRAEDTQYF. In DNA, the CDR3 is TGCAGTGCTCCCCCCGGAGGCAGGGCAGAAGATACGCAGTATTTT.

This clonotype was counted ten times or more. The chain couples TRBV7-8 to TRBJ2-3; no firm D call. The germline V and J ends were trimmed by 0 bases and 7 bases, with 5 bases remaining between them. CDR1 is SGHVS and CDR2 is FQNEAQ in the germline V gene. This CDR3 comprises 12 residues. The CDR3 reads CASSLAPNTQYF. The CDR3 DNA sequence: TGTGCCAGCAGCTTAGCGCCTAATACGCAGTATTTT.

A few counts support this clonotype. This chain joins TRBV20-1 and TRBJ2-3; D not certain. The CDR3 runs to 15 residues. Germline lookup yields CDR1 DFQATT and CDR2 SNEGSKA (reference sequence). Trimming shortened V by 6 bases and J by 3 bases, and 19 bases separated the two germline ends. The CDR3 is CSATPLNSGTDTQYF. CDR3 coding DNA: TGCAGTGCGACCCCGCTGAACTCGGGTACAGATACGCAGTATTTT.

This chain joins TRBV7-9 and TRBJ1-5; no clear D gene. V lost 2 bases and J lost 5, with 7 bases in between. This CDR3 contains 13 residues. Germline CDR1 SEHNR, CDR2 FQNEAQ (reference sequence). For the CDR3, the DNA is TGTGCCAGCAGCTTAATGGAGGATCAGCCCCAGCATTTT. This sequence encodes CASSLMEDQPQHF. Looking up the rest from reference TRBV7-9 and TRBJ1-5 gives the full variable domain: DTGVSQNPRHKITKRGQNVTFRCDPISEHNRLYWYRQTLGQGPEFLTYFQNEAQLEKSRLLSDRFSAERPKGSFSTLEIQRTEQGDSAMYLCASSLMEDQPQHFGDGTRLSIL.

The CDR3 protein is CASSLNSDYEQYV. DNA for the CDR3: TGCGCCAGCAGCTTGAACAGTGACTACGAGCAGTACGTC. V usage is TRBV5-1 and J usage is TRBJ2-7; D uncertain. CDR1 and CDR2 (germline): SGHRS, YFSETQ. V shed 1 base and J shed 3 bases, with 8 bases lying between them. The CDR3 has 13 residues.